This record looks at one T cell receptor beta chain sequence and its context. Germline V gives CDR1 GTSNPN, CDR2 SVGIG (reference sequence). Germline trimming cut 3 bases from V and 4 bases from J; bases unmatched to any gene: 11. The CDR3 totals 16 residues. This entry comes from a study of control samples from healthy donors and cancer patients. Using immunoSEQ multiplex PCR, the repertoire was profiled, and TCRdb retains in-frame clones only, with some absent. The profile covers 60,000 or so clones, with 88% appearing a single time and 3.5% to 4.5% taken by the ten largest. This clonotype was obtained from a man aged 50 or older in good health. The rearrangement links TRBV30 to TRBJ2-7; 11 nucleotides match TRBD2. What was sequenced was blood. The DNA for the CDR3 is TGTGCCTGGAGCCGTCAAGAATCTAGCGGGAGGTACGAGCAGTACTTC. Translating gives CAWSRQESSGRYEQYF.